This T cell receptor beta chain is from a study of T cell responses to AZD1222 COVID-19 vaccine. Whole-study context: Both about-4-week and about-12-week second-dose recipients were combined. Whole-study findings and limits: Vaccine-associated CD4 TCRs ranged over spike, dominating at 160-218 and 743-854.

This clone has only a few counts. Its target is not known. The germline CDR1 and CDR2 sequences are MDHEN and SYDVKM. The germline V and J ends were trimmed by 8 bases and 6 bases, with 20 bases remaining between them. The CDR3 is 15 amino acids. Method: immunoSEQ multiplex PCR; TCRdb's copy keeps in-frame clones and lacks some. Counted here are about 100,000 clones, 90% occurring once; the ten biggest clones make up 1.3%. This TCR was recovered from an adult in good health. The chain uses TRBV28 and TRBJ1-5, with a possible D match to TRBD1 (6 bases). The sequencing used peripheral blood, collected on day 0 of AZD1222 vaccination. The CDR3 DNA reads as TGTGCCAGCGAACACGGAAACGGGGGCCTTCAGCCCCAGCATTTT. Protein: CASEHGNGGLQPQHF.